These T cell receptor beta chains were read from a single sample in a study of T cell responses to AZD1222 COVID-19 vaccine. Sequencing used immunoSEQ multiplex PCR; TCRdb keeps in-frame clones, though not all of them. Of about 140,000 clones listed, 75% to 90% are singletons. The sequences come from peripheral blood, collected on day 0 of AZD1222 vaccination. The receptor set was obtained from an adult in good health. The CDR3 runs from the conserved cysteine through the conserved F or W. D genes are given only for firm matches. Size tells how often a clone was seen (once, few, many) or the class of an expanded clone, and some rows leave it out.

D gene,J gene,clone size,V gene,CDR3 DNA,CDR3 protein
.,TRBJ2-7,.,TRBV28,TGTGCCAGCAGTCTACAGGGACTTCCGAGCTCCTACGAGCAGTACTTC,CASSLQGLPSSYEQYF
.,TRBJ1-6,.,TRBV19,TGTGCCAGTAGTTTCGAGGGAGCGGGATCACCCCTCCACTTT,CASSFEGAGSPLHF
TRBD2,TRBJ2-5,.,TRBV9,TGTGCCAGCAGCGCTACTAGCGGGGAAGTCCAAGAGACCCAGTACTTC,CASSATSGEVQETQYF
.,TRBJ1-2,.,TRBV7-9,TGTGCCAGCAGCATCCTGATTGGCCCTCGGAACTATGGCTACACCTTC,CASSILIGPRNYGYTF
.,TRBJ1-2,few,TRBV28,TGTGCCAGCAGTTCAAGGGGCAGTGCCGACTATGGCTACACCTTC,CASSSRGSADYGYTF
.,TRBJ1-6,.,TRBV2,TGTGCCAGCAGCAACACGGACAGCCGATATAATTCACCCCTCCACTTT,CASSNTDSRYNSPLHF
.,TRBJ1-1,.,TRBV28,TGTGCCAGCAGTTTATTAGGACCTGAAGCTTTCTTT,CASSLLGPEAFF
TRBD1,TRBJ2-6,.,TRBV2,TGTGCCAGCAGATGGACTCGGGACAGGGGCCTGTACTCTGGGGCCAACGTCCTGACTTTC,CASRWTRDRGLYSGANVLTF
.,TRBJ1-2,.,TRBV18,TGTGCCAGCTCACCACGGCAGATTCAGGGTTGGGATGATAACTATGGCTACACCTTC,CASSPRQIQGWDDNYGYTF
TRBD1,TRBJ1-1,.,TRBV10-2,TGCGCCAGCATGACAGACAGGGTACAGTACACTGAAGCTTTCTTT,CASMTDRVQYTEAFF
.,TRBJ1-1,.,TRBV5-1,TGCGCCAGCAGCTCCTCCGGACGGCACACTGAAGCTTTCTTT,CASSSSGRHTEAFF
.,TRBJ2-3,.,TRBV3-1/TRBV3-2,TGTGCCAGCAGCCAAGATAAACACCAAAGGACGCAGTATTTT,CASSQDKHQRTQYF
TRBD2,TRBJ2-1,few,TRBV10-1,TGCGCCAGCAGTGAATCGGGGACTACAGACAATGAGCAGTTCTTC,CASSESGTTDNEQFF
.,TRBJ1-3,.,TRBV6-1,TGTGCCAGCAGTGAAAGTTGGAGAAGATCTGGAAACACCATATATTTT,CASSESWRRSGNTIYF
.,TRBJ1-2,.,TRBV6-5,TGTGCCAGCAGATACGGACAGTTCTATGGCTACACCTTC,CASRYGQFYGYTF
TRBD2,TRBJ2-5,.,TRBV7-2,TGTGCCAGCAGCGATGGTAGCGGGGTAAAGGGGGAGACCCAGTACTTC,CASSDGSGVKGETQYF
.,TRBJ2-7,.,TRBV18,TGTGCCAGCTCACGAAGAGGGAGCTCCTACGAGCAGTACTTC,CASSRRGSSYEQYF
.,TRBJ1-1,.,TRBV14,TGTGCCAGCAGCCGACGTAGGGGGGGGACTGAAGCTTTCTTT,CASSRRRGGTEAFF
.,TRBJ1-2,.,TRBV11-1,TGTGCCAGCAGCGTACTCGACACCTTTGAGGGCGGCTACACCTTC,CASSVLDTFEGGYTF
.,TRBJ2-6,.,TRBV30,TGTGCCTGGAGTATGATTACAGGTACCTCTGGGGCCAACGTCCTGACTTTC,CAWSMITGTSGANVLTF
.,TRBJ1-5,.,TRBV29-1,TGCAGCGTTGGATGGGGGGAGAGTCAGCCCCAGCATTTT,CSVGWGESQPQHF
.,TRBJ1-5,.,TRBV24-1,TGTGCCACCCACCGGGGTGCCTGGCTTTTTGGTCAGCATTTT,CATHRGAWLFGQHF
.,TRBJ1-1,.,TRBV30,TGTGCCTGGAGTCAATCGGGTAACACTGAAGCTTTCTTT,CAWSQSGNTEAFF
TRBD2,TRBJ2-5,.,TRBV5-1,TGCGCCAGCAGCTTGGGGGCGAGCGGGGGCCGGTATAGAGAGACCCAGTACTTC,CASSLGASGGRYRETQYF
TRBD1,TRBJ1-2,.,TRBV6-1,TGTGCCAGCAGCGAAGACAGGGGTCTGGTCTTCTATGGCTACACCTTC,CASSEDRGLVFYGYTF
.,TRBJ2-5,.,TRBV7-6,TGTGCCAGCAGCCGGACCGCGCCCGGAAGAGAGACCCAGTACTTC,CASSRTAPGRETQYF
.,TRBJ1-2,once,TRBV19,TGTGCCAGTACCCTCGGCGCTAACTATGGCTACACCTTC,CASTLGANYGYTF
.,TRBJ2-5,.,TRBV9,TGTGCCAGCAGCGTAGGTATCGGATTCGAGACCCAGTACTTC,CASSVGIGFETQYF
TRBD1,TRBJ1-1,.,TRBV6-1,TGTGCCAGCAGTGTTCCGGGACAGGGGATGAACACTGAAGCTTTCTTT,CASSVPGQGMNTEAFF
.,TRBJ2-1,.,TRBV3-1/TRBV3-2,TGTGCCAGCAGCCAAGATCACGGGAGTGACAATGAGCAGTTCTTC,CASSQDHGSDNEQFF
.,TRBJ1-6,.,TRBV6-2/TRBV6-3,TGTGCCAGCAGTTACCCTGGGACACGAAGGGGATCACCCCTCCACTTT,CASSYPGTRRGSPLHF
.,TRBJ1-5,.,TRBV6-5,TGTGCCAGCCTCCCGGAAGGGGCCCCCAATCAGCCCCAGCATTTT,CASLPEGAPNQPQHF
.,TRBJ2-7,.,TRBV2,TGTGCCAGCAGGCGAGGGGAATCCTACGAGCAGTACTTC,CASRRGESYEQYF
.,TRBJ1-1,.,TRBV7-2,TGTGCCAGCAGCTTAGGGGCCTGGGTGAACACTGAAGCTTTCTTT,CASSLGAWVNTEAFF
TRBD2,TRBJ2-1,.,TRBV6-5,TGTGCCAGCAGTTACTCGGGACTAGCGGGAACCCATGAGCAGTTCTTC,CASSYSGLAGTHEQFF
.,TRBJ1-3,.,TRBV19,TGTGCCAGTGGTTCCGACCTAAGCTCTGGAAACACCATATATTTT,CASGSDLSSGNTIYF
.,TRBJ1-1,.,TRBV10-1,TGCGCCAGCAGTGACCCCGGCGGTGGCACTGAAGCTTTCTTT,CASSDPGGGTEAFF
.,TRBJ2-4,.,TRBV25-1,TGTGCCAGCAGTGATTACAGGGAGGCCAAAAACATTCAGTACTTC,CASSDYREAKNIQYF
.,TRBJ1-5,few,TRBV5-8,TGTGCCAGCAGCGACCCAGGGCGGCGTCAGCCCCAGCATTTT,CASSDPGRRQPQHF
.,TRBJ2-7,few,TRBV6-1,TGTGCCAGCAGTGAGGGACCTACTCCTTACGAGCAGTACTTC,CASSEGPTPYEQYF
.,TRBJ1-5,.,TRBV30,TGTGCCTGGAGTGTACAGGGCGGCAATCAGCCCCAGCATTTT,CAWSVQGGNQPQHF
.,TRBJ2-3,once,TRBV3-1/TRBV3-2,TGTGCCAGCAGCCCTCCTTATTGGGGGGCCACAGATACGCAGTATTTT,CASSPPYWGATDTQYF
.,TRBJ2-2,.,TRBV5-4,TGTGCCAGCAGCTCGGAGGGAAGAACCGGGGAGCTGTTTTTT,CASSSEGRTGELFF
TRBD2,TRBJ2-2,.,TRBV5-1,TGCGCCAGCAGCTTGGGAGCGGGGGGGCCTTCTCCCGGGGAGCTGTTTTTT,CASSLGAGGPSPGELFF
.,TRBJ1-4,.,TRBV7-9,TGTGCCAGCAGCCAGCCCCCCGTAGGCACTAATGAAAAACTGTTTTTT,CASSQPPVGTNEKLFF
.,TRBJ2-7,.,TRBV7-9,TGTGCCAGCAGCTCCAGCCTAAGACCGTCTTACGAGCAGTACTTC,CASSSSLRPSYEQYF